This T cell receptor (beta chain) derives from a study of cytomegalovirus exposure and HLA in healthy donors. General study points: In vitro, three CMV-associated chains proved specific for CMV antigens.

This CDR3 spans 16 amino acids. J lost 5 bases, V lost 4 bases, and 12 bases had no gene match. Germline V gives CDR1 SGHNT, CDR2 YYREEE (reference sequence). Primers included in the PCR were 60 Vbeta and 13 Jbeta primers. Data came from immunoSEQ multiplex PCR; TCRdb stores just in-frame clones and leaves some out. The repertoire has 150,000 or so clones, about four fifths of them found once; the top ten carry approximately 0.8%. Of note for this clone: Its matching antigen is unknown.

Sequencing used PBMCs. This clonotype originated in a woman between 18 and 29 years old in good health and CMV-seronegative. The J gene is TRBJ2-3, the V gene TRBV5-4, with 8 bases that match TRBD2. The chain's CDR3 is CASSGREAGVRDTQYF. The CDR3 region has the DNA TGTGCCAGCAGCGGACGGGAAGCGGGAGTACGAGATACGCAGTATTTT.